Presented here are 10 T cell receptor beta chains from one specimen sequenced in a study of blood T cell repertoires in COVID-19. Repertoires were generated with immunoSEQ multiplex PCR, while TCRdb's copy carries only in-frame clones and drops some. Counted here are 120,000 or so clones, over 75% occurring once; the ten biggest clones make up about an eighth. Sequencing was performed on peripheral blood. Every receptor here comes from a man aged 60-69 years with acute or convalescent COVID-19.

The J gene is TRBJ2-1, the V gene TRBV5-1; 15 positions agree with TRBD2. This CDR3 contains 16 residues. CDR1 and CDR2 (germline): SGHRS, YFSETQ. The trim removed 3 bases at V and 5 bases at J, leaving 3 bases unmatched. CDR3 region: CASSSGLAGGHNEQFF. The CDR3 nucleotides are TGCGCCAGCAGCTCGGGACTAGCGGGAGGCCACAATGAGCAGTTCTTC.

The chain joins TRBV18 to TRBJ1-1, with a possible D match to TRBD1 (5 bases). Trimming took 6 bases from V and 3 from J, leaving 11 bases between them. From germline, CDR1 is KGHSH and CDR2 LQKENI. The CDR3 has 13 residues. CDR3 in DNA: TGTGCCAGCTCCGCCGCGGGGGACACTGAAGCTTTCTTT. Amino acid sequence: CASSAAGDTEAFF. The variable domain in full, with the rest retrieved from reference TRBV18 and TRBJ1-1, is NAGVMQNPRHLVRRRGQEARLRCSPMKGHSHVYWYRQLPEEGLKFMVYLQKENIIDESGMPKERFSAEFPKEGPSILRIQQVVRGDSAAYFCASSAAGDTEAFFGQGTRLTVV.

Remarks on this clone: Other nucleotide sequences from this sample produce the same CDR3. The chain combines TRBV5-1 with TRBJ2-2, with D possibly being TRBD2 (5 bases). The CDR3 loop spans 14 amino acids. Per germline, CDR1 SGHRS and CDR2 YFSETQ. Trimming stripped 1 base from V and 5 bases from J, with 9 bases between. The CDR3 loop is CASSLTGNTGELFF. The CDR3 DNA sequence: TGCGCCAGCAGCTTGACGGGGAATACCGGGGAGCTGTTTTTT.

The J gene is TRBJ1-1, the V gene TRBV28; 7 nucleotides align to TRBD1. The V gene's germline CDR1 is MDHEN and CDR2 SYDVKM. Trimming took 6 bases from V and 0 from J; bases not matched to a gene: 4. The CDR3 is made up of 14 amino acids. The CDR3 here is CASRVTGLNTEAFF. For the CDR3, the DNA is TGTGCCAGCAGAGTGACAGGGTTGAACACTGAAGCTTTCTTT.

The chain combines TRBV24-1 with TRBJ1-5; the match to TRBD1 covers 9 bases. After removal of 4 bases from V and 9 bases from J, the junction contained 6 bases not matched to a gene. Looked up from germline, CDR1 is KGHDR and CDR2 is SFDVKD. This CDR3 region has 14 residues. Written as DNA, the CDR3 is TGTGCCACCAGTGACCGGACAGGGGTACGGCCCCAGCATTTT. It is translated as CATSDRTGVRPQHF.

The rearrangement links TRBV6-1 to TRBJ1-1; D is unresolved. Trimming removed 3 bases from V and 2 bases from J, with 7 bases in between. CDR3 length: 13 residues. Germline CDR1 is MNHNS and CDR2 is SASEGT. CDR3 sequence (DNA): TGTGCCAGCAGTGACCTAATAAACACTGAAGCTTTCTTT. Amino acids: CASSDLINTEAFF.

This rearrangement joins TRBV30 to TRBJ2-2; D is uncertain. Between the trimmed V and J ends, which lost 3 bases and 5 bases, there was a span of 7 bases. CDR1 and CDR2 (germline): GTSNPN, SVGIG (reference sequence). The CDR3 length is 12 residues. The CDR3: CAWSPGTGELFF. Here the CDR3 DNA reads TGTGCCTGGAGCCCAGGAACCGGGGAGCTGTTTTTT.

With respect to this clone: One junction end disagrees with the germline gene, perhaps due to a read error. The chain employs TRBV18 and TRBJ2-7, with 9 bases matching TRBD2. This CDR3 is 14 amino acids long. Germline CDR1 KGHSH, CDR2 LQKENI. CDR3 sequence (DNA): TGTGCCAGCTCACCTTTGGCTAGCGGGGATCGAACGTGCTTC. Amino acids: CASSPLASGDRTCF.

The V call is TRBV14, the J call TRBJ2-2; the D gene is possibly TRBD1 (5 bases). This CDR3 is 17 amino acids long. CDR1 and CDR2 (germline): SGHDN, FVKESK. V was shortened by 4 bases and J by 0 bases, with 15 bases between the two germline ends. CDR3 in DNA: TGTGCCAGCAGCCCTCTCCTGGGGCGGTCGAACACCGGGGAGCTGTTTTTT. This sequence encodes CASSPLLGRSNTGELFF.

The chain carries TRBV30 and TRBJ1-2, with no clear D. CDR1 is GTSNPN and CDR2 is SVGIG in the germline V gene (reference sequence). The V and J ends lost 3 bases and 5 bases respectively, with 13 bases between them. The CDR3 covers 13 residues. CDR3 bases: TGTGCCTGGAGACGAGGCCCCTCATATGGCTACACCTTC. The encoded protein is CAWRRGPSYGYTF.